The present entry profiles one T cell receptor beta chain with its context. Its antigen remains undetermined. It has no much larger one-base neighbor in the sample; base qualities were not kept. TCR beta CDR3 regions were sequenced from DNA using the immunoSEQ Assay. On the study's bioinformatics: T cell density was computed as TCR beta template counts normalized to usable DNA estimated by amplifying housekeeping genes. Using the preseqR package, richness was estimated by extrapolating to 120,000 templates for tissue samples and 400,000 templates for PBMC samples. Clonality was defined by subtracting Pielou's evenness from one. Tissue-enriched TCRs were identified by differential abundance testing using productive amino-acid clonotypes, minimum total count 5 and alpha 0.1. The Jaccard Index and the Morisita Overlap Index were used to measure how much the repertoires overlapped between compartments. GLIPH grouped TCR beta CDR3s together with public tetramer-defined viral CDR3s, and a viral motif had to include at least three viral sequences and also show V-gene enrichment. TCRdb retrieved this table from immuneACCESS and kept in-frame rearrangements only. Not all clones are present; in checked studies, unresolved V genes account for under half, and no reason is known for the remainder. The V and J calls and the clone size are those of that table, but D and trimming were determined from the DNA. The sample table shows some 860 clones, and roughly 25% are seen once. The ten largest account for roughly a quarter of the sample.

This specimen belongs to a study of T cells in localized non-small cell lung cancer (dated by TCRdb to 2020 to 2022). Some background on the complete study: The study analyzed T cell repertoires of approximately 240 early-stage NSCLC patients, comparing tumors and uninvolved tumor-adjacent lungs. The cohort comprised approximately 240 treatment-naïve NSCLC patients with resected, localized lung tumors. The mean age of the NSCLC patients was about 64 years, with about 130 men and 85 to 110 women. Study-wide findings and limitations: Because the study design was exploratory, TCR variables were selected using unadjusted p-values without false-discovery rate correction. Because multi-region sequencing of the tumors was not done, intratumor heterogeneity could not be ruled out. Uninvolved tumor-adjacent lung showed the highest T cell clonality, higher than tumor, which suggests more focused antigenic responses in the uninvolved tumor-adjacent lung. Longer overall survival was associated with higher blood T cell density, whereas shorter survival was associated with higher adjacent-lung clonality. A median of around 57 of the top 100 tumor clones were detected in paired uninvolved adjacent lung, and around 30 of these tumor clones were also found among the top 100 clones of the paired uninvolved adjacent lung.

Uninvolved adjacent lung was obtained at least 2 cm from the tumor margin, and the absence of atypia was confirmed by two independent pathologists. At diagnosis, peripheral blood, uninvolved tumor-adjacent lung and tumor were collected and stored as a combination of fresh-frozen and FFPE material. The CDR3 spans 12 residues, from the cysteine through the phenylalanine. The CDR3 DNA has 36 bases and is translated from base 1. CDR1 and CDR2 are read off the germline V gene (reference sequence) as GTSNPN and SVGIG. V lost 4 bases and J lost 0 bases; the stretch between them is 4 bases long. The chain couples TRBV30 to TRBJ1-3, with no confidently assigned D gene. The TCR sequence derives from a female donor aged 60 or older with stage I lung adenocarcinoma. This specimen was normal lung tissue next to the tumor, taken before any cancer treatment. CDR3 region: CAWMHSGNTIYF. The nucleotide sequence is TGTGCCTGGATGCACTCTGGAAACACCATATATTTT.